This section outlines one T cell receptor (beta chain) sequence together with its context. These data are taken from a study of T-cell reconstitution after alpha-beta-depleted transplantation in children. Unique molecular identifiers were incorporated when the TCRbeta library was constructed. MiXCR was run by TCRdb on the PCR reads, yielding one entry per CDR3 protein. The table has 500,000 to 600,000 distinct CDR3 sequences, around 20% seen once. The length of the CDR3 is 14 residues. V shed 4 bases and J 7 bases; nucleotides not matched to a gene: 10. Per the germline V gene, CDR1 is DFQATT and CDR2 is SNEGSKA (reference sequence).

The gene calls are TRBV20-1 and TRBJ1-3; 7 positions agree with TRBD1. Sequenced material: PBMCs from the stem cell graft donor, taken from the stem cell graft. This sequence was found in a human donor who donated a stem cell graft to a child with acute lymphoblastic leukemia. CDR3 region: CSATAGGVGNTIYF. The CDR3 region has the DNA TGCAGTGCTACGGCAGGGGGAGTTGGGAACACCATATATTTT.